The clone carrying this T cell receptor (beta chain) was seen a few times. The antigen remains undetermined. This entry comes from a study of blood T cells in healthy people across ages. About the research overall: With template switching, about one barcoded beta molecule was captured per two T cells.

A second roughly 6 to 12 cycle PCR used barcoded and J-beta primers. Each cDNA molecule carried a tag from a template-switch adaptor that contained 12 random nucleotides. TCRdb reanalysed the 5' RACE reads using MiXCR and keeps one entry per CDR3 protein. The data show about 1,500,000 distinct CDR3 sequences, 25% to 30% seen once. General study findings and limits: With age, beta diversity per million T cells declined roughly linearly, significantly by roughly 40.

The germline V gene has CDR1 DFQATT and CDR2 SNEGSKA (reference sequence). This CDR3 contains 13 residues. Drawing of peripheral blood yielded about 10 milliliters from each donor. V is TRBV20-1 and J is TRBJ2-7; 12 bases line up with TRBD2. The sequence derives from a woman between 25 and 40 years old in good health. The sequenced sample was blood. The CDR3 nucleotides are TGCAGCACCCTAGCGGGGGGGCCCCACGAGCAGTACTTC. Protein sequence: CSTLAGGPHEQYF.